The present entry profiles one T cell receptor (beta chain) with its context. The CDR3 consists of 13 residues. The germline V and J ends were trimmed by 4 bases and 0 bases, with 4 bases remaining between them. The germline V gene has CDR1 SEHNR and CDR2 FQNEAQ (reference sequence). The entry originates in a study of Ad26.COV2.S vaccination and SARS-CoV-2 variants. Specified treatment: around 19 received Ad26.COV2.S at low or high dose, single or two shots; 5 received placebo; per-sample allocation not given. The samples were gathered on day 63 after the first injection of vaccine or placebo. The method was immunoSEQ multiplex PCR; TCRdb's version includes in-frame clones alone and lacks a portion of them. The table lists 500,000 or so clones, 89% of them singletons, with around 2.6% in the top ten.

The sequencing used peripheral blood, collected in a trial of Ad26.COV2.S vaccine versus placebo. This receptor was taken from a person aged 18-65 years who received the Ad26.COV2.S COVID-19 vaccine or a placebo. The chain employs TRBV7-9 and TRBJ1-3; D ambiguous. CDR3 bases: TGTGCCAGCAGCTATATCTCTGGAAACACCATATATTTT. Amino acid sequence: CASSYISGNTIYF.